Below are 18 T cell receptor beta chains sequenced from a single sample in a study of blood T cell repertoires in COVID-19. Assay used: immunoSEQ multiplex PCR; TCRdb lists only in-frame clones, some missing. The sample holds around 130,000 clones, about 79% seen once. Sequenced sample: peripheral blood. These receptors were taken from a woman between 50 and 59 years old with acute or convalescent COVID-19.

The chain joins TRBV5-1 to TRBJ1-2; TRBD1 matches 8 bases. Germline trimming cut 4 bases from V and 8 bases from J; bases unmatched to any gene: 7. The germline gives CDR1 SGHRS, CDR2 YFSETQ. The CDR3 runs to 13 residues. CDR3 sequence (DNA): TGCGCCAGCAGCGTTCAGGGGGCAGGGGGCTACACCTTC. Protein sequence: CASSVQGAGGYTF.

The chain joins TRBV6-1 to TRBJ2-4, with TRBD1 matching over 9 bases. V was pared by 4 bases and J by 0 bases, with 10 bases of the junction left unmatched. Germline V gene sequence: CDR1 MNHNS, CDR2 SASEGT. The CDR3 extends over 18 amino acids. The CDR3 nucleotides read TGTGCCAGCAGTGGGGAACAGGGGGCCTCAATAGCCAAAAACATTCAGTACTTC. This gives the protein CASSGEQGASIAKNIQYF.

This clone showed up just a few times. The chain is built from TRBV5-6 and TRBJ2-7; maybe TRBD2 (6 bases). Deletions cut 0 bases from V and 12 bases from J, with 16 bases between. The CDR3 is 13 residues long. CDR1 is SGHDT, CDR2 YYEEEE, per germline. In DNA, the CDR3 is TGTGCCAGCAGCTTGGCCGGGACTCCGAGCTTGTACTTC. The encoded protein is CASSLAGTPSLYF. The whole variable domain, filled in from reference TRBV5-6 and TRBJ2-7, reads DAGVTQSPTHLIKTRGQQVTLRCSPKSGHDTVSWYQQALGQGPQFIFQYYEEEERQRGNFPDRFSGHQFPNYSSELNVNALLLGDSALYLCASSLAGTPSLYFGPGTRLTVT.

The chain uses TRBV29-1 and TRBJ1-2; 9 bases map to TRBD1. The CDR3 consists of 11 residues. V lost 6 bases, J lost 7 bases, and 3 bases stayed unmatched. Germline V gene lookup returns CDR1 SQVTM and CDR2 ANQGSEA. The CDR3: CSVPDRGGYTF. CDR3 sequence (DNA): TGCAGCGTCCCGGACAGGGGTGGCTACACCTTC.

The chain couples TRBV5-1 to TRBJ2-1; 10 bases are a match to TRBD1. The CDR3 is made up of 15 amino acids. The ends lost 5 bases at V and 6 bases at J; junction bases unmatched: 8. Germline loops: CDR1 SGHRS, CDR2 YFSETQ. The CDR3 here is CASSSTTGGRNEQFF. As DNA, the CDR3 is TGCGCCAGCAGTTCCACGACAGGGGGCCGCAATGAGCAGTTCTTC.

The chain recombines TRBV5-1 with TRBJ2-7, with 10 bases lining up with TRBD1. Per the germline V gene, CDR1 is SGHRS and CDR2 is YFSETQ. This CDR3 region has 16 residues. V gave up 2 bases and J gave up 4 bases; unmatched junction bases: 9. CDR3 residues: CASSFSGTGAGYEQYF. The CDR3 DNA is TGCGCCAGCAGCTTTTCCGGGACAGGGGCGGGGTACGAGCAGTACTTC.

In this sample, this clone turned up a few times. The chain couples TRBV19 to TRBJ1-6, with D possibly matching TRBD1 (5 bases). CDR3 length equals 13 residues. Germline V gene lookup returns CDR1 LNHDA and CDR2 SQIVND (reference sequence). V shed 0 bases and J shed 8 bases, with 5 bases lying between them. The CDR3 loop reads CASSIDRDSPLHF. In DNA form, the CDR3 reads TGTGCCAGTAGTATAGACAGGGATTCACCCCTCCACTTT. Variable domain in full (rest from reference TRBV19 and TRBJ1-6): DGGITQSPKYLFRKEGQNVTLSCEQNLNHDAMYWYRQDPGQGLRLIYYSQIVNDFQKGDIAEGYSVSREKKESFPLTVTSAQKNPTAFYLCASSIDRDSPLHFGNGTRLTVT.

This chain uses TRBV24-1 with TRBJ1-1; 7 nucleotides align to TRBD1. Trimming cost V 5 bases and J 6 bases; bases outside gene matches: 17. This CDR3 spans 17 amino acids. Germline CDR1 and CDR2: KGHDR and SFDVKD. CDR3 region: CATSGYPTGAQQAEAFF. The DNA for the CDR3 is TGTGCCACCAGTGGTTACCCTACAGGGGCCCAGCAGGCTGAAGCTTTCTTT.

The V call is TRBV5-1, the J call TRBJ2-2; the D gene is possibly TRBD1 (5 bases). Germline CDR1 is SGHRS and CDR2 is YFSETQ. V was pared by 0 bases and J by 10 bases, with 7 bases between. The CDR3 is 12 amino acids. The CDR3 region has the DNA TGCGCCAGCAGCTTGGACAGGTCGGAGCTGTTTTTT. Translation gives CASSLDRSELFF.

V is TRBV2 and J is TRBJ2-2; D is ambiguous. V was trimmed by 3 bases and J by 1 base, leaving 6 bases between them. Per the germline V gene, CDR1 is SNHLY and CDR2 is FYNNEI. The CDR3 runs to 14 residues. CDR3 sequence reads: CASSDSGNTGELFF. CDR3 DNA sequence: TGTGCCAGCAGTGACTCGGGGAACACCGGGGAGCTGTTTTTT. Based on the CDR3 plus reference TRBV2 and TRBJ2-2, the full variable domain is EPEVTQTPSHQVTQMGQEVILRCVPISNHLYFYWYRQILGQKVEFLVSFYNNEISEKSEIFDDQFSVERPDGSNFTLKIRSTKLEDSAMYFCASSDSGNTGELFFGEGSRLTVL.

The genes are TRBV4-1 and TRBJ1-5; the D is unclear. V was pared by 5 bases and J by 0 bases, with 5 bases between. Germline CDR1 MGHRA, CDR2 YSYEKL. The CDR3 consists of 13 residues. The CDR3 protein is CASSEISNQPQHF. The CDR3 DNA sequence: TGCGCCAGCAGCGAGATTAGCAATCAGCCCCAGCATTTT.

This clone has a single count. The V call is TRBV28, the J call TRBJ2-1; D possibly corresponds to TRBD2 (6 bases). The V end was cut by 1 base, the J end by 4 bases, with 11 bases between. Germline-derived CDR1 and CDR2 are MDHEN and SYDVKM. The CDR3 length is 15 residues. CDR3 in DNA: TGTGCCAGCAGTTTATCCGGGGGAGGATACAATGAGCAGTTCTTC. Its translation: CASSLSGGGYNEQFF.

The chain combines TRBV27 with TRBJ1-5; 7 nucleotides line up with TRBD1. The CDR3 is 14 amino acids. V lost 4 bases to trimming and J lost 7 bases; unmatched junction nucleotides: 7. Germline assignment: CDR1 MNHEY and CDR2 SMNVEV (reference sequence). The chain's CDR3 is CASSSFRGKQPQHF. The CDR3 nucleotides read TGTGCCAGCAGTTCATTCAGGGGGAAACAGCCCCAGCATTTT.

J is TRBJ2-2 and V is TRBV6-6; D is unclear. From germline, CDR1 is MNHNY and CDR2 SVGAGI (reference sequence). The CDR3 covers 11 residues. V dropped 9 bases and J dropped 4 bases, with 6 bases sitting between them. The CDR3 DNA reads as TGTGCCAGTTTCGGCACCGGGGAGCTGTTTTTT. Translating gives CASFGTGELFF.

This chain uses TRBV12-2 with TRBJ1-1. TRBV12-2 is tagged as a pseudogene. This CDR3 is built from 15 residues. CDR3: CASRPRTRRVTEAFF. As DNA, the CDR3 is TGTGCAAGTCGCCCGCGGACTCGGCGGGTCACTGAAGCTTTCTTT.

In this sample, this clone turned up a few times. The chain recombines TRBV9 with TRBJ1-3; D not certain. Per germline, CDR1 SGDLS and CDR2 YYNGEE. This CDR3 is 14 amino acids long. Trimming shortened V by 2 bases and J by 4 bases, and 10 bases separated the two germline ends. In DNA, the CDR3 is TGTGCCAGCAGCGTCGGGAGCCTGGGAAACACCATATATTTT. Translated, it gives CASSVGSLGNTIYF.

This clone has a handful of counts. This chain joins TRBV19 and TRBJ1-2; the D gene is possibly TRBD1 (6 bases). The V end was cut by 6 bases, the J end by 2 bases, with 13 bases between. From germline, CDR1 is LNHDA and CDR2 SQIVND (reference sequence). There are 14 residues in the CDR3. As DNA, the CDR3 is TGTGCCAGTAGCAAGGGGGACAAGAACTATGGCTACACCTTC. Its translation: CASSKGDKNYGYTF.

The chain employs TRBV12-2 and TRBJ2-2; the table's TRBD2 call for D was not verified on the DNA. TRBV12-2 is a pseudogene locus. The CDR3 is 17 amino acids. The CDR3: CASRSGTSGGLSGELFF. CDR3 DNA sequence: TGTGCAAGTCGCTCTGGGACTAGCGGGGGCCTAAGCGGGGAGCTGTTTTTT.